A selection of T cell receptor beta chains follows, all from one sample in a study of shared clonotypes between healthy human individuals. The data were produced by immunoSEQ multiplex PCR, yet TCRdb's version contains in-frame clones alone and is incomplete. The table lists around 650,000 clones, approximately 96% of them singletons. Sample: naive CD8+ T cells sorted from blood. The receptors come from a woman aged 25 to 39 in good health. CDR3s include the opening cysteine and the closing phenylalanine or tryptophan. The D gene is left open where the match is weak. The listing skips clone size in some rows; elsewhere it reads once, few, many or a size class.

clone_size: NA; d_call: NA; v_call: TRBV2; j_call: TRBJ2-3; cdr3_aa: CASSGPLDTQYF; cdr3_nt: TGTGCCAGCTCAGGCCCACTCGATACGCAGTATTTT
clone_size: NA; d_call: NA; v_call: TRBV5-6; j_call: TRBJ2-3; cdr3_aa: CASSLPQTDSWDTQYF; cdr3_nt: TGTGCCAGCAGCTTGCCACAGACAGACTCTTGGGATACGCAGTATTTT
clone_size: NA; d_call: TRBD1; v_call: TRBV5-6; j_call: TRBJ1-2; cdr3_aa: CASSTPGQNYGYTF; cdr3_nt: TGTGCCAGCAGCACCCCGGGACAGAACTATGGCTACACCTTC
clone_size: NA; d_call: TRBD2; v_call: TRBV27; j_call: TRBJ2-3; cdr3_aa: CASSLEAGSTDTQYF; cdr3_nt: TGTGCCAGCAGTTTGGAAGCGGGGAGCACAGATACGCAGTATTTT
clone_size: NA; d_call: NA; v_call: TRBV2; j_call: TRBJ2-7; cdr3_aa: CASSEAYRNSYEQYF; cdr3_nt: TGTGCCAGCAGTGAAGCGTACAGAAACTCCTACGAGCAGTACTTC
clone_size: NA; d_call: NA; v_call: TRBV19; j_call: TRBJ2-3; cdr3_aa: CASSILRSEDTQYF; cdr3_nt: TGTGCCAGTAGTATACTCAGATCGGAAGATACGCAGTATTTT
clone_size: NA; d_call: NA; v_call: TRBV2; j_call: TRBJ2-3; cdr3_aa: CASSLETGGASTDTQYF; cdr3_nt: TGTGCCAGTTCGTTAGAGACTGGGGGGGCTAGCACAGATACGCAGTATTTT
clone_size: NA; d_call: NA; v_call: TRBV7-2; j_call: TRBJ1-2; cdr3_aa: CASSSRRDRAYGYTF; cdr3_nt: TGTGCCAGCAGCTCCCGCCGGGACCGAGCCTATGGCTACACCTTC
clone_size: NA; d_call: TRBD1; v_call: TRBV27; j_call: TRBJ2-7; cdr3_aa: CASSPGTGGRDEQYF; cdr3_nt: TGTGCCAGCAGTCCCGGGACAGGGGGCAGAGACGAGCAGTACTTC
clone_size: NA; d_call: NA; v_call: TRBV28; j_call: TRBJ1-1; cdr3_aa: CASSYSTMNTEAFF; cdr3_nt: TGTGCCAGCAGTTACTCAACCATGAACACTGAAGCTTTCTTT
clone_size: NA; d_call: NA; v_call: TRBV9; j_call: TRBJ2-2; cdr3_aa: CASSGDGGELFF; cdr3_nt: TGTGCCAGCAGCGGCGACGGCGGGGAGCTGTTTTTT
clone_size: NA; d_call: TRBD1; v_call: TRBV19; j_call: TRBJ2-7; cdr3_aa: CASSETGVGYEQYF; cdr3_nt: TGTGCCAGTAGTGAAACAGGGGTTGGTTACGAGCAGTACTTC
clone_size: NA; d_call: NA; v_call: TRBV28; j_call: TRBJ2-1; cdr3_aa: CASSFSSPYSNEQFF; cdr3_nt: TGTGCCAGCAGTTTTTCTTCCCCCTACAGCAATGAGCAGTTCTTC
clone_size: NA; d_call: NA; v_call: TRBV2; j_call: TRBJ2-1; cdr3_aa: CASSDVTHEQFF; cdr3_nt: TGTGCCAGCAGTGACGTAACTCATGAGCAGTTCTTC
clone_size: NA; d_call: NA; v_call: TRBV6-6; j_call: TRBJ2-3; cdr3_aa: CASSYSGADTQYF; cdr3_nt: TGTGCCAGCAGTTACTCAGGGGCAGATACGCAGTATTTT
clone_size: NA; d_call: TRBD1; v_call: TRBV27; j_call: TRBJ2-1; cdr3_aa: CASSPNRDRSPEQFF; cdr3_nt: TGTGCCAGCAGTCCAAACCGGGACAGGTCTCCTGAGCAGTTCTTC
clone_size: NA; d_call: TRBD1; v_call: TRBV7-9; j_call: TRBJ1-1; cdr3_aa: CASSQGGEEAFF; cdr3_nt: TGTGCCAGCAGCCAGGGGGGTGAGGAAGCTTTCTTT
clone_size: once; d_call: TRBD1; v_call: TRBV27; j_call: TRBJ2-7; cdr3_aa: CATRMTGGRLHEQYF; cdr3_nt: TGTGCCACCCGCATGACAGGGGGGCGCCTCCACGAGCAGTACTTC
clone_size: NA; d_call: TRBD1; v_call: TRBV7-9; j_call: TRBJ1-2; cdr3_aa: CASSSPGGGHGYTF; cdr3_nt: TGTGCCAGCAGCTCCCCTGGAGGGGGCCATGGCTACACCTTC